Each of the 15 T cell receptor beta chains below was sequenced from the same sample in a study of T cell changes during pregnancy in multiple sclerosis. Some clones are missing from TCRdb's copy, which holds only in-frame ones; the method was immunoSEQ multiplex PCR. The data contain about 31,000 clones, about 87% of them singletons. This specimen consisted of CD8+ T cells from peripheral blood mononuclear cells, obtained in the first trimester of pregnancy. Every receptor here comes from a female donor with multiple sclerosis, enrolled in a pregnancy study.

The table lists this clone with a count of one. The gene calls are TRBV6-1 and TRBJ2-7, with 7 positions matching TRBD1. With V trimmed by 3 bases and J by 0 bases, 5 bases remained unmatched. Germline values: CDR1 MNHNS, CDR2 SASEGT. CDR3 length equals 15 residues. Here the CDR3 reads CASSEGSGGSYEQYF. The CDR3 region has the DNA TGTGCCAGCAGTGAGGGATCAGGGGGCTCCTACGAGCAGTACTTC.

The chain combines TRBV5-5 with TRBJ2-5; 11 nucleotides agree with TRBD2. This CDR3 has 16 residues. The junction had 7 bases not matched to a gene; V was cut back by 3 bases and J by 3 bases. CDR1 is SGHKS and CDR2 is YYEKEE in the germline V gene (reference sequence). The CDR3 DNA sequence: TGTGCCAGCAGCTCCGGACTAGCGGGCACCGAAGAGACCCAGTACTTC. It encodes CASSSGLAGTEETQYF.

V is TRBV27 and J is TRBJ1-2, with D possibly TRBD1 on 5 matching bases. The CDR3 runs 11 residues. From germline, CDR1 is MNHEY and CDR2 SMNVEV (reference sequence). V was pared by 9 bases and J by 2 bases, with 7 bases between. CDR3: CASTGNYGYTF. The CDR3 DNA reads TGTGCCAGTACAGGAAACTATGGCTACACCTTC.

This clone was seen a single time. The V call is TRBV4-1, the J call TRBJ2-3; D is undetermined. The V gene lost 6 bases and the J gene lost 5 bases, with 15 bases spanning the gap. Per the germline V gene, CDR1 is MGHRA and CDR2 is YSYEKL. The CDR3 is 14 residues long. The DNA of the CDR3 is TGCGCCAGCAGTGGGTACGGTACGGGAGATACGCAGTATTTT. Encoded protein: CASSGYGTGDTQYF.

This clone was found a few times. The chain carries TRBV6-1 and TRBJ1-5, with 9 positions matching TRBD1. The CDR3 runs 14 residues. After removal of 3 bases from V and 7 bases from J, the junction contained 4 bases not matched to a gene. The germline V gene encodes CDR1 MNHNS and CDR2 SASEGT. CDR3 sequence: CASSEGTGYQPQHF. The CDR3 bases are TGTGCCAGCAGTGAGGGGACAGGGTACCAGCCCCAGCATTTT.

This clone came up once. The chain links TRBV27 to TRBJ2-1; TRBD2 agrees at 10 bases. Germline V gene lookup returns CDR1 MNHEY and CDR2 SMNVEV (reference sequence). The CDR3 runs 16 residues. With V trimmed by 6 bases and J by 6 bases, 11 bases remained unmatched. CDR3 coding DNA: TGTGCCAGCAGCACCAAGCGGGGGGGCCTGATCAATGAGCAGTTCTTC. Its translation is CASSTKRGGLINEQFF.

V is TRBV11-2 and J is TRBJ1-3; D unclear. Germline V gene lookup returns CDR1 SGHAT and CDR2 FQNNGV. This CDR3 spans 15 amino acids. The V end lost 0 bases, the J end lost 3 bases, and 9 bases lay between the germline ends. The CDR3, as DNA: TGTGCCAGCAGCTTAGAGTACGGGTTTGGAAACACCATATATTTT. Protein sequence: CASSLEYGFGNTIYF.

V is TRBV7-9 and J is TRBJ2-1; 7 positions agree with TRBD1. The V segment lost 1 base and the J segment 7 bases; nucleotides outside the gene matches: 7. Per germline, CDR1 SEHNR and CDR2 FQNEAQ (reference sequence). This CDR3 contains 15 residues. The CDR3 sequence: CASSLVWPGGNEQFF. The CDR3 region has the DNA TGTGCCAGCAGCTTAGTTTGGCCAGGGGGAAATGAGCAGTTCTTC.

In this sample, this clone turned up a few times. The gene calls are TRBV7-9 and TRBJ1-2; tentatively, D is TRBD1 (5 bases). This CDR3 contains 13 residues. The V and J ends lost 5 bases and 3 bases respectively, with 10 bases between them. Germline lookup yields CDR1 SEHNR and CDR2 FQNEAQ (reference sequence). DNA of the CDR3: TGTGCCAGCAGCCAGGACAATGACTATGGCTACACCTTC. Protein product: CASSQDNDYGYTF.

CDR3 sequence (DNA): TGTGCCAGCACCCGGGAGGTGGCGGGGGGATCCACAGATACGCAGTATTTT. Amino acids: CASTREVAGGSTDTQYF. This chain connects TRBV7-6 to TRBJ2-3; 8 bases map to TRBD2. The ends lost 7 bases at V and 2 bases at J; junction bases unmatched: 14. The CDR3 is 17 residues long. Germline lookup yields CDR1 SGHVS and CDR2 FNYEAQ.

The chain is built from TRBV4-3 and TRBJ1-2; D is possibly TRBD1 (5 bases). Trimming shortened V by 1 base and J by 2 bases, and 17 bases separated the two germline ends. This CDR3 region has 17 residues. Germline CDR1 LGHNA, CDR2 YSLEER. CDR3 DNA sequence: TGCGCCAGCAGCCAAGGTGGGGTAGGGGCTCTCAACTATGGCTACACCTTC. Protein sequence: CASSQGGVGALNYGYTF.

V and J are TRBV27 and TRBJ2-1; 9 bases match TRBD2. With V trimmed by 5 bases and J by 9 bases, 11 bases remained unmatched. CDR1 and CDR2 (germline): MNHEY, SMNVEV (reference sequence). The CDR3 is 15 amino acids. In DNA form, the CDR3 reads TGTGCCAGCAGTCAGCGGGAGGCCCTTGGGGGTGAGCAGTTCTTC. It yields the protein CASSQREALGGEQFF.

V usage is TRBV7-6 and J usage is TRBJ1-5, with no clear D. V was cut by 1 base and J by 1 base, with 5 bases left in between. From germline, CDR1 is SGHVS and CDR2 FNYEAQ. CDR3 length: 14 amino acids. The CDR3 protein is CASSLGESNQPQHF. Here the CDR3 DNA reads TGTGCCAGCAGCTTAGGAGAGAGCAATCAGCCCCAGCATTTT.

J is TRBJ1-1 and V is TRBV7-9; D is uncertain. CDR3 length: 14 amino acids. The germline V and J ends were trimmed by 1 base and 1 base, with 7 bases remaining between them. Germline V lookup: CDR1 SEHNR, CDR2 FQNEAQ (reference sequence). Written as DNA, the CDR3 is TGTGCCAGCAGCTTAGTTCTAGGGAACACTGAAGCTTTCTTT. This translates into CASSLVLGNTEAFF.

The chain is built from TRBV4-3 and TRBJ1-1; 10 nucleotides align to TRBD1. The CDR3 runs 15 residues. The V and J ends lost 5 bases and 2 bases, in that order; junction bases with no gene match: 5. Germline V CDR1 and CDR2: LGHNA, YSLEER. The CDR3, as DNA: TGCGCCAGCAGCTTCGGACAGGGGGGTAACACTGAAGCTTTCTTT. It is translated as CASSFGQGGNTEAFF.